This T cell receptor (beta chain) originates from a study of shared clonotypes between healthy human individuals. A deep-level run was used for the assay. Genomic DNA of every subset was divided equally among multiple immunoSEQ plates. Original analysis: ImmunoSEQ junction-only sequences lacked quality scores, so their filtering differed. The repertoire was sequenced with immunoSEQ multiplex PCR; TCRdb's copy has only in-frame clones and lacks some. Clone size and the V and J calls come from that table; the DNA yielded D and trimming. The repertoire consists of a few million clones, with nearly 97% occurring once and the leading ten covering roughly 0.13%. The donors, all of them Caucasian adults, lived in Nashville, Tennessee. CDR1 is MRHNA, CDR2 SNTAGT, per germline. The CDR3 extends over 14 amino acids. Trimming removed 3 bases from V and 8 bases from J, with 16 bases in between.

The clonotype originates from a man aged 18-30 years in good health. The gene calls are TRBV6-4 and TRBJ1-2; D is undetermined. Sequenced sample: naive CD4+ T cells sorted from blood. Described subset: CD45RA+ positively selected. In DNA form, the CDR3 reads TGTGCCAGCAGTGAAACGACACTGACTAGGGGCTACACCTTC. Amino acids: CASSETTLTRGYTF.